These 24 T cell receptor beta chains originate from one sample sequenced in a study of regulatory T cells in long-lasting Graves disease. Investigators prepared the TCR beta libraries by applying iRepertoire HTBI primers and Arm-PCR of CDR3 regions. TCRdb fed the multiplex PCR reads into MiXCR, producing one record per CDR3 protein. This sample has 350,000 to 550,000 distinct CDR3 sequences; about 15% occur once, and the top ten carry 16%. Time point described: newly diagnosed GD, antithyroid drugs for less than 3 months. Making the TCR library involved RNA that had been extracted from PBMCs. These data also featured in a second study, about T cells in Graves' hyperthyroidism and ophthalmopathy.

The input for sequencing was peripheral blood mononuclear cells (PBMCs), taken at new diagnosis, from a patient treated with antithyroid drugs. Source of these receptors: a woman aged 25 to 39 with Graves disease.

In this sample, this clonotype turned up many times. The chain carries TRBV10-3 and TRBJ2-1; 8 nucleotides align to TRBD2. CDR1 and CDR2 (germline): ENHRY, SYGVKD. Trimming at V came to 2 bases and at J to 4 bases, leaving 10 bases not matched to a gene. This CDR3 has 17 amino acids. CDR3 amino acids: CAISEQLVLAAYNEQFF. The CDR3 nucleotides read TGTGCCATCAGTGAGCAACTGGTACTAGCGGCTTACAATGAGCAGTTCTTC.

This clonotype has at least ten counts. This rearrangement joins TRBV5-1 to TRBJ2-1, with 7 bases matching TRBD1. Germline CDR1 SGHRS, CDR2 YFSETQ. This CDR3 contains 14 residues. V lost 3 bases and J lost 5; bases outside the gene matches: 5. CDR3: CASSSRTGNNEQFF. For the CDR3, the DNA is TGCGCCAGCAGCTCGCGGACAGGTAACAATGAGCAGTTCTTC.

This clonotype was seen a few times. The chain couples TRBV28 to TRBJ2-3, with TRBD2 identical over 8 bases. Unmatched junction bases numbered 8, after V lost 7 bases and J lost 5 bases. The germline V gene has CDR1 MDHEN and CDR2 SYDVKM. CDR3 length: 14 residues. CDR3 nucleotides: TGTGCCAGCACCCATAGCGGGAAGATAGATACGCAGTATTTT. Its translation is CASTHSGKIDTQYF.

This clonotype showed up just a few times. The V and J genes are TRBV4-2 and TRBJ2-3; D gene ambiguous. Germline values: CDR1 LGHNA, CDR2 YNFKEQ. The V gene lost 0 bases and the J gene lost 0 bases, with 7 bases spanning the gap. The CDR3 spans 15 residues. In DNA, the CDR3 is TGTGCCAGCAGCCAAGAGTCCGCGAGCACAGATACGCAGTATTTT. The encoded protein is CASSQESASTDTQYF.

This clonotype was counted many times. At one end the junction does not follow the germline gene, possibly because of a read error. DNA for the CDR3: TGTGCCAGCAGCGTAGAACGTCTGGGTTACGCGCAGTACTTC. Translating gives CASSVERLGYAQYF. The J gene is TRBJ2-7, the V gene TRBV9; no clear D gene. CDR1 is SGDLS and CDR2 is YYNGEE in the germline V gene. This CDR3 is built from 14 residues.

The CDR3 protein is CASSLGGVPTTNEKLFF. CDR3 nucleotide sequence: TGTGCCAGCAGCTTAGGAGGAGTCCCTACAACTAATGAAAAACTGTTTTTT. The rearrangement uses TRBV7-6 and TRBJ1-4; D gene ambiguous. The CDR3 totals 17 residues. Trimming removed 1 base from V and 0 bases from J, with 12 bases in between. Germline assignment: CDR1 SGHVS and CDR2 FNYEAQ.

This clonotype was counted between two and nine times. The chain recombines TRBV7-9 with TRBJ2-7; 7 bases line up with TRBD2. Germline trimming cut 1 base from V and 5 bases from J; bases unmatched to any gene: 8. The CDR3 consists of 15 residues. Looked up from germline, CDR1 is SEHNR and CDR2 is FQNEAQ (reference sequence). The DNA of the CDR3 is TGTGCCAGCAGCTTAGGGTCCCTCGGGAGGAACGAGCAGTACTTC. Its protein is CASSLGSLGRNEQYF.

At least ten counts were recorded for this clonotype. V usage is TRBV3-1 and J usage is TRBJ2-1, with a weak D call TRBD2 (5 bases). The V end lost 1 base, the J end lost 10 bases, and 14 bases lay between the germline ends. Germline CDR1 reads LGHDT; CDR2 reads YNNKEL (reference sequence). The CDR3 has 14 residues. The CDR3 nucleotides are TGTGCCAGCAGCCAAGGGTCCCGGACGGGGGAGCAGTTCTTC. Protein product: CASSQGSRTGEQFF.

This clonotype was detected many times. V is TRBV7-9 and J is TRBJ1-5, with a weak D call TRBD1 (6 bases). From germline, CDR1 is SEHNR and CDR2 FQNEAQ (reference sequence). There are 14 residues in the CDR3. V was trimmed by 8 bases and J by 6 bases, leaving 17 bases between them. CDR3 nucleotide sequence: TGTGCCAGCTCAGGGGACGGACTAACTCAGCCCCAGCATTTT. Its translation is CASSGDGLTQPQHF.

Here the CDR3 DNA reads TGTGCCATCAAACACCGGGGCCATAACACTGAAGCTTTCTTT. Protein product: CAIKHRGHNTEAFF. The V and J genes are TRBV24-1 and TRBJ1-1; D perhaps matches TRBD1 (5 bases). Germline V lookup: CDR1 KGHDR, CDR2 SFDVKD. The CDR3 sequence is 14 residues long. V lost 11 bases, J lost 2 bases, and 17 bases lay in between.

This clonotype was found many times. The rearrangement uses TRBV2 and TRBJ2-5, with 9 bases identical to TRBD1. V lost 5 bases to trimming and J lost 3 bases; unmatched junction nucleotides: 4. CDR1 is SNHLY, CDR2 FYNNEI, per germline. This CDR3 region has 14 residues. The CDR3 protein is CASSQGTGKETQYF. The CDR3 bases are TGTGCCAGCAGTCAGGGGACAGGGAAAGAGACCCAGTACTTC.

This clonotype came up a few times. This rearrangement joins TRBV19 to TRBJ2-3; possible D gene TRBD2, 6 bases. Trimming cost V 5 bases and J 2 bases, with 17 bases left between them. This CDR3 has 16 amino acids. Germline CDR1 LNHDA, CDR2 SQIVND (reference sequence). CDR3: CASSFGTQLNTDTQYF. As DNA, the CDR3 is TGTGCCAGTAGTTTCGGGACTCAACTAAACACAGATACGCAGTATTTT. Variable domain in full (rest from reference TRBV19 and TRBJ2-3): DGGITQSPKYLFRKEGQNVTLSCEQNLNHDAMYWYRQDPGQGLRLIYYSQIVNDFQKGDIAEGYSVSREKKESFPLTVTSAQKNPTAFYLCASSFGTQLNTDTQYFGPGTRLTVL.

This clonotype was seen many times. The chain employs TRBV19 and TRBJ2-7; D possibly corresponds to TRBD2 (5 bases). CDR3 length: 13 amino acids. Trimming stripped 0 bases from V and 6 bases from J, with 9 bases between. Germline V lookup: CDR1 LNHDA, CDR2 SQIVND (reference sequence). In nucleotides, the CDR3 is TGTGCCAGTAGTATAGAAGGAGGACTCGAGCAGTACTTC. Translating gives CASSIEGGLEQYF.

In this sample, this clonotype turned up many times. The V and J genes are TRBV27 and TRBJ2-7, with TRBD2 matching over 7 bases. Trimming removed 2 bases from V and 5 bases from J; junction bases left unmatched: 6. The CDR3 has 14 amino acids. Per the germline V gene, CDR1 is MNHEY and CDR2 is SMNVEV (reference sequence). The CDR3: CASSLMGTKNEQYF. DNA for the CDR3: TGTGCCAGCAGTTTAATGGGGACTAAAAACGAGCAGTACTTC.

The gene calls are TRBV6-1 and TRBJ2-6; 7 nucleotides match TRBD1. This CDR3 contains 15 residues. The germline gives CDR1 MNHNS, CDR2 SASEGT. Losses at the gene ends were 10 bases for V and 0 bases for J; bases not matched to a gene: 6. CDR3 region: CAIVSGGSGANVLTF. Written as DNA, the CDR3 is TGTGCCATCGTTTCAGGGGGCTCTGGGGCCAACGTCCTGACTTTC.

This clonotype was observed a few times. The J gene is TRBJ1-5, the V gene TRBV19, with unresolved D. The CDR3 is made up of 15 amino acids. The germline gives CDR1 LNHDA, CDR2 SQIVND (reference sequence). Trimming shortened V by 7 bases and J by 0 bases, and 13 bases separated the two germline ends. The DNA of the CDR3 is TGTGCCAGTACCACCCGGCCAAATAGCAATCAGCCCCAGCATTTT. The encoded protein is CASTTRPNSNQPQHF.

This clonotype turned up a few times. The CDR3 sequence: CASSLAPDTNEKLFF. The CDR3 coding sequence is TGTGCCAGCAGCTTAGCCCCGGACACTAATGAAAAACTGTTTTTT. The chain uses TRBV11-2 and TRBJ1-4; D unclear. The CDR3 contains 15 residues. The germline V gene encodes CDR1 SGHAT and CDR2 FQNNGV. Trimming left V 1 base short and J 2 bases short, with 8 bases between.

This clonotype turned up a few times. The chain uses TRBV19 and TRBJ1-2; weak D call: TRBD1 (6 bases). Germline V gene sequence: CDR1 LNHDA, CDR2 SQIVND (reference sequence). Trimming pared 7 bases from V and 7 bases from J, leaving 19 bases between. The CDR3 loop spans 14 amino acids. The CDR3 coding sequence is TGTGCCAGTAACAGGGTGCCCTCGGTGTCTGGCTACACCTTC. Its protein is CASNRVPSVSGYTF.

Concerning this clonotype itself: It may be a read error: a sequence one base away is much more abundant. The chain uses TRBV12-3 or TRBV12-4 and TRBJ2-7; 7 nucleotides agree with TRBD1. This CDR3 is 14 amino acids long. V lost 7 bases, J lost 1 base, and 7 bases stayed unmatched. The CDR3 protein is CASTWDSYSYEQYF. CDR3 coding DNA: TGTGCCAGCACCTGGGACAGTTATTCCTACGAGCAGTACTTC.

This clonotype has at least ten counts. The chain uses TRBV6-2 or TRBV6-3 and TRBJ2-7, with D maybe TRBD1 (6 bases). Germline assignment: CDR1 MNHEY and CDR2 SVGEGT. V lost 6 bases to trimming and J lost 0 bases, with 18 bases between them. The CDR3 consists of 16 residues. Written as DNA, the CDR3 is TGTGCCAGCAGCACCTCGCACAGGGATGTCTCCTACGAGCAGTACTTC. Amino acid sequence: CASSTSHRDVSYEQYF.

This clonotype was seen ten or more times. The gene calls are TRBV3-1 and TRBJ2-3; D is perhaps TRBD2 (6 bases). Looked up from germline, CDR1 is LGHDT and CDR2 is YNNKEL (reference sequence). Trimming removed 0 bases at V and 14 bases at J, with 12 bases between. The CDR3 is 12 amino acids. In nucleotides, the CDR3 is TGTGCCAGCAGCCAAGAGGGGGGTAGCGCGTATTTT. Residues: CASSQEGGSAYF.

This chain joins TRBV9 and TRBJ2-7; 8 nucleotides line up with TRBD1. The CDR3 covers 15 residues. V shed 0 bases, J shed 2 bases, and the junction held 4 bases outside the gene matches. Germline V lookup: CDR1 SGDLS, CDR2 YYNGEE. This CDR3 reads CASSVAGQDTYEQYF. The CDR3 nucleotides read TGTGCCAGCAGCGTAGCGGGACAGGATACCTACGAGCAGTACTTC.

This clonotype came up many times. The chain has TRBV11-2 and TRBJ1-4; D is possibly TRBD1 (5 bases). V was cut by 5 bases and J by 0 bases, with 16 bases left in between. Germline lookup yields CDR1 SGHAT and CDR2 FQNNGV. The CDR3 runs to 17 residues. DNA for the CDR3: TGTGCCAGCAGCCGCCACCCATGGGGGACAACTAATGAAAAACTGTTTTTT. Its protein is CASSRHPWGTTNEKLFF.

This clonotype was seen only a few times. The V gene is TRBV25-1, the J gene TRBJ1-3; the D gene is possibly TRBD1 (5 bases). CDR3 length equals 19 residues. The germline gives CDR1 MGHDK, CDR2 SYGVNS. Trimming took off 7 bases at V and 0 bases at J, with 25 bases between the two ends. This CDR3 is CASTPGELGLPSSGNTIYF. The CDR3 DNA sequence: TGTGCCAGCACACCGGGGGAATTGGGACTCCCGAGCTCTGGAAACACCATATATTTT.